What follows are 22 T cell receptor beta chains derived from one specimen sequenced in a study of blood T cell repertoires in COVID-19. Sequenced by immunoSEQ multiplex PCR; TCRdb stores in-frame clones only, minus some. Of some 200,000 clones in the sample, roughly 91% are singletons; the top ten hold roughly 6%. The sequenced material came from peripheral blood. These TCRs come from a man aged 35-49 years with active or convalescent COVID-19.

The chain has TRBV7-2 and TRBJ1-1; 7 nucleotides align to TRBD1. V shed 4 bases, J shed 4 bases, and the junction held 9 bases outside the gene matches. This CDR3 is built from 15 residues. CDR1 and CDR2 (germline): SGHTA, FQGNSA. The CDR3 DNA reads as TGTGCCAGCAGCTCCCGACAGGGAAGTCTCACTGAAGCTTTCTTT. Translated: CASSSRQGSLTEAFF.

The chain links TRBV19 to TRBJ1-2; the D is unclear. Between the trimmed V and J ends, which lost 5 bases and 3 bases, there was a span of 16 bases. The CDR3 is 15 amino acids. The germline V gene encodes CDR1 LNHDA and CDR2 SQIVND (reference sequence). This CDR3 reads CASSSDSKGDYGYTF. Written as DNA, the CDR3 is TGTGCCAGTAGTTCGGACTCAAAAGGCGACTATGGCTACACCTTC.

This clone has more than one count but fewer than ten. The chain couples TRBV27 to TRBJ1-6, with D perhaps matching TRBD1 (6 bases). The ends were cut back, 10 bases at V and 0 bases at J, with 10 bases in the middle. Germline CDR1 reads MNHEY; CDR2 reads SMNVEV (reference sequence). The CDR3 runs to 14 residues. CDR3 nucleotides: TGTGCCACCTGGACAGCCTCCTATAATTCACCCCTCCACTTT. Amino acid sequence: CATWTASYNSPLHF.

The CDR3 sequence: CASSKSPGLGSGANVLTF. The CDR3 DNA reads TGTGCCAGTAGTAAATCCCCGGGACTGGGCTCTGGGGCCAACGTCCTGACTTTC. The chain uses TRBV19 and TRBJ2-6, with D possibly TRBD2 on 6 matching bases. Germline lookup yields CDR1 LNHDA and CDR2 SQIVND (reference sequence). The CDR3 is 18 amino acids. V lost 4 bases and J lost 0, with 16 bases in between. Supplemented by reference TRBV19 and TRBJ2-6, the full variable domain reads DGGITQSPKYLFRKEGQNVTLSCEQNLNHDAMYWYRQDPGQGLRLIYYSQIVNDFQKGDIAEGYSVSREKKESFPLTVTSAQKNPTAFYLCASSKSPGLGSGANVLTFGAGSRLTVL.

The V and J genes are TRBV2 and TRBJ1-3; weak D call: TRBD1 (5 bases). Germline CDR1 SNHLY, CDR2 FYNNEI. With 3 bases removed from V and 4 bases from J, the gap between germline ends came to 10 bases. CDR3 size: 14 residues. The CDR3 DNA reads as TGTGCCAGCAGTGATGGGGGAGGAGGAAACACCATATATTTT. The encoded protein is CASSDGGGGNTIYF.

The rearrangement joins TRBV6-2 or TRBV6-3 to TRBJ2-1; 11 bases match TRBD2. CDR3 size: 19 residues. Trimming removed 2 bases from V and 0 bases from J; junction bases left unmatched: 9. CDR1 is MNHEY and CDR2 is SVGEGT in the germline V gene. The CDR3 is CASSYVLAGGPSSYNEQFF. The CDR3 DNA reads as TGTGCCAGCAGTTACGTTCTAGCGGGGGGCCCGAGCTCCTACAATGAGCAGTTCTTC.

The rearrangement joins TRBV21-1 to TRBJ1-1. TRBV21-1 is a pseudogene locus. The CDR3 totals 15 residues. CDR3 DNA sequence: TGTGCCAGCAGCAAAAGCGACTGTCATTACACTGAAGCTTTCTTT. It encodes CASSKSDCHYTEAFF.

In this sample, this clone turned up a few times. The chain is built from TRBV27 and TRBJ1-2; perhaps TRBD1 as D (6 bases). The V end was cut by 6 bases, the J end by 5 bases, with 19 bases between. The CDR3 has 15 amino acids. Germline assignment: CDR1 MNHEY and CDR2 SMNVEV (reference sequence). The DNA for the CDR3 is TGTGCCAGCAGCCTCCGTCAGGGGTCCCTTTATGGCTACACCTTC. Protein: CASSLRQGSLYGYTF.

This clone was found once. J is TRBJ2-2 and V is TRBV10-3; TRBD2 matches at 12 bases. The CDR3 spans 14 residues. Germline CDR1 and CDR2: ENHRY and SYGVKD. V trimming: 5 bases; J trimming: 7 bases; junction bases outside the gene matches: 2. CDR3 DNA: TGTGCCATCAGTCGGACTAGCGGGATCGGGGAGCTGTTTTTT. As protein: CAISRTSGIGELFF.

The chain is built from TRBV30 and TRBJ1-4; 8 nucleotides match TRBD1. CDR1 and CDR2 from the germline V gene are GTSNPN and SVGIG (reference sequence). There are 14 residues in the CDR3. V shed 4 bases and J 8 bases; nucleotides not matched to a gene: 9. The CDR3 region has the DNA TGTGCCTGGAATACGGCAGGGGGCAGGGAAAAACTGTTTTTT. As protein: CAWNTAGGREKLFF.

This rearrangement joins TRBV6-2 or TRBV6-3 to TRBJ2-5, with D possibly matching TRBD2 (6 bases). The CDR3 has 14 amino acids. The V end lost 6 bases, the J end lost 5 bases, and 16 bases lay between the germline ends. Germline V gene data show CDR1 as MNHEY and CDR2 as SVGEGT. The CDR3 loop is CASSPAGMIETQYF. The DNA of the CDR3 is TGTGCCAGCAGCCCTGCGGGGATGATTGAGACCCAGTACTTC.

V usage is TRBV5-5 and J usage is TRBJ1-2, with D hard to call. This CDR3 has 13 amino acids. Germline V gene sequence: CDR1 SGHKS, CDR2 YYEKEE (reference sequence). Trimming cost V 1 base and J 8 bases, with 12 bases left between them. Here the CDR3 reads CASSLTGYGGYTF. The CDR3 coding sequence is TGTGCCAGCAGCTTGACGGGATACGGAGGCTACACCTTC.

This chain joins TRBV5-4 and TRBJ2-7; D is unclear. Trimming removed 1 base from V and 0 bases from J, with 8 bases in between. The germline gives CDR1 SGHNT, CDR2 YYREEE (reference sequence). The length of the CDR3 is 14 residues. The CDR3 DNA reads TGTGCCAGCAGCTTGTCTTACAGCTCCTACGAGCAGTACTTC. Protein sequence: CASSLSYSSYEQYF.

The chain employs TRBV11-3 and TRBJ2-2; a weak D match, TRBD2 (6 bases). The CDR3 spans 16 residues. CDR1 SGHNT and CDR2 YENEEA come from the germline V gene. V shed 5 bases and J shed 0 bases, with 13 bases lying between them. CDR3 sequence (DNA): TGTGCCAGCAGCAACGACTGGGGGGCGAACACCGGGGAGCTGTTTTTT. As protein: CASSNDWGANTGELFF.

J is TRBJ1-4 and V is TRBV6-5; 10 bases match TRBD1. CDR3 length: 14 residues. CDR1 is MNHEY, CDR2 SVGAGI, per germline. Trimming at V came to 6 bases and at J to 11 bases, leaving 9 bases not matched to a gene. This chain's CDR3 is CASSSRDRGEKLFF. The CDR3 nucleotides are TGTGCCAGCAGCTCCCGGGACAGGGGAGAGAAACTGTTTTTT.

The chain joins TRBV9 to TRBJ1-3; the D gene is possibly TRBD1 (6 bases). The CDR3 spans 16 residues. From germline, CDR1 is SGDLS and CDR2 YYNGEE. V was shortened by 0 bases and J by 9 bases, with 19 bases between the two germline ends. The CDR3: CASSVGGGGATATIYF. The CDR3 DNA follows: TGTGCCAGCAGCGTAGGTGGGGGGGGCGCGACGGCCACCATATATTTT.

The J gene is TRBJ2-1, the V gene TRBV27, with 7 bases matching TRBD2. The CDR3 runs to 16 residues. The V and J ends lost 7 bases and 0 bases, in that order; junction bases with no gene match: 9. Germline CDR1 MNHEY, CDR2 SMNVEV (reference sequence). CDR3 DNA sequence: TGTGCCAGCAACCCGAGCGGGACGCGCTCCTACAATGAGCAGTTCTTC. Amino acids: CASNPSGTRSYNEQFF.

V gene TRBV12-1 combines with J gene TRBJ1-3; the table's D call of TRBD1 was not tested on the DNA. TRBV12-1 is a recognized pseudogene. The CDR3 has 16 residues. The CDR3 loop reads CASTSPPGQGRNTIYF. As DNA, the CDR3 is TGTGCCAGCACTTCCCCCCCAGGGCAAGGTCGAAACACCATATATTTT.

This chain joins TRBV19 and TRBJ2-5; 11 nucleotides line up with TRBD2. V was pared by 3 bases and J by 9 bases, with 15 bases of the junction left unmatched. The CDR3 runs to 17 residues. Germline CDR1 reads LNHDA; CDR2 reads SQIVND (reference sequence). The CDR3 bases are TGTGCCAGTAGTATGCGCTCCGTAGCGGGAGGGGTTTCTGCCCAGTACTTC. Translating it yields CASSMRSVAGGVSAQYF. The full variable domain, with the rest looked up from reference TRBV19 and TRBJ2-5, is DGGITQSPKYLFRKEGQNVTLSCEQNLNHDAMYWYRQDPGQGLRLIYYSQIVNDFQKGDIAEGYSVSREKKESFPLTVTSAQKNPTAFYLCASSMRSVAGGVSAQYFGPGTRLLVL.

The chain links TRBV7-8 to TRBJ2-3; 7 nucleotides line up with TRBD2. The CDR3 runs to 16 residues. V lost 5 bases, J lost 0 bases, and 8 bases stayed unmatched. CDR1 SGHVS and CDR2 FQNEAQ come from the germline V gene. The CDR3 loop reads CASSPYYGGSTDTQYF. The CDR3 nucleotides read TGTGCCAGCAGCCCCTACTACGGGGGGAGCACAGATACGCAGTATTTT.

This rearrangement joins TRBV28 to TRBJ2-5, with a possible D match to TRBD2 (6 bases). CDR3 size: 14 residues. In germline, CDR1 is MDHEN, CDR2 SYDVKM. Between the trimmed V and J ends, which lost 2 bases and 5 bases, there was a span of 12 bases. CDR3 sequence reads: CASSLGGDGETQYF. CDR3 nucleotide sequence: TGTGCCAGCAGTTTAGGAGGGGATGGGGAGACCCAGTACTTC.

The J gene is TRBJ2-2, the V gene TRBV5-6, with 7 bases fitting TRBD1. This CDR3 comprises 15 residues. J gave up 4 bases and V 2 bases, and 5 bases lay outside the gene matches. Germline assignment: CDR1 SGHDT and CDR2 YYEEEE. The CDR3 coding sequence is TGTGCCAGCAGCTTAAGGGACAGATTCACCGGGGAGCTGTTTTTT. The encoded protein is CASSLRDRFTGELFF.